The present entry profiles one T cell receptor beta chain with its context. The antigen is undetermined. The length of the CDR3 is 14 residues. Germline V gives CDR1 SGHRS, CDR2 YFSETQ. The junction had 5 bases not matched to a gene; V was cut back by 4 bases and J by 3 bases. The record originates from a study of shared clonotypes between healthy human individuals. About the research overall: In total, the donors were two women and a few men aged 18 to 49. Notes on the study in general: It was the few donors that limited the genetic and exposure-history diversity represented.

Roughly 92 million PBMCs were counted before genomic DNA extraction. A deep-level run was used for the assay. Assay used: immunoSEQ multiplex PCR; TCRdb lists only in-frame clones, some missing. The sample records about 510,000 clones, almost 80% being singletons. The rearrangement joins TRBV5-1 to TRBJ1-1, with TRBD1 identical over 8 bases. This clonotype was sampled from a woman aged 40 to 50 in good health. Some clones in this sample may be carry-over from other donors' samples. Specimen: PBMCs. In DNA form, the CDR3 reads TGCGCCAGCAGCACCGGACAGGGCCACACTGAAGCTTTCTTT. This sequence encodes CASSTGQGHTEAFF.